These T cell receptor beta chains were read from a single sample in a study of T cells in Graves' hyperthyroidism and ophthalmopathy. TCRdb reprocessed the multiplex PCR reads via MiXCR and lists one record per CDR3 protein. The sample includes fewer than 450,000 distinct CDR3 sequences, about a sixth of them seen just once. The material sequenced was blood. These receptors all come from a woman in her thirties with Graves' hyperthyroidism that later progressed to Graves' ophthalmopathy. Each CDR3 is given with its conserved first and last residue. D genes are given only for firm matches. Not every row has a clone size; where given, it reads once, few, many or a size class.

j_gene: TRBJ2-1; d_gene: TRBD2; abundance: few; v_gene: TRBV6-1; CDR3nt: TGTGCCAGCAGTTTGAGGACTAGCGGGACCGACAATGAGCAGTTCTTC; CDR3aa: CASSLRTSGTDNEQFF
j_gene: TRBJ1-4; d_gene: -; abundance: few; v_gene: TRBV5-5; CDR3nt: TGTGCCAGCAGCTTGGCCTACCAAGTTGCAACTAATGAAAAACTGTTTTTT; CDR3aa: CASSLAYQVATNEKLFF
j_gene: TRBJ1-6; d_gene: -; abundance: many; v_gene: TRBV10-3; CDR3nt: TGTGCCATCAGTGGGCAGAATAATTCACCCCTCCACTTT; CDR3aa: CAISGQNNSPLHF
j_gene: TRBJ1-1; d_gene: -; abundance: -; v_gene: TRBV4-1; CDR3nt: TGCGCCAGCAGCCAAGAGTTTGGACAGTATGGAGCTTTCTTT; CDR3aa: CASSQEFGQYGAFF
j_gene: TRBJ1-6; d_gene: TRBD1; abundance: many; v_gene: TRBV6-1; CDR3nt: TGTGCCAGCGGCTCGACAGGGCGCAGACCCCTCCACTTT; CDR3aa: CASGSTGRRPLHF
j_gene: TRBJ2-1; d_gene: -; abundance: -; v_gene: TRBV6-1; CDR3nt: TGTGCCAGCAGTTTCCCGGGGCATCATGAGCAGTTCTTC; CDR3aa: CASSFPGHHEQFF
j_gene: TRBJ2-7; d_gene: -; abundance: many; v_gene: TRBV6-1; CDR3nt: TGTGCCAGCAGTGAGTCGGGACACCCCTACGAGCAGTACTTC; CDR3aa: CASSESGHPYEQYF
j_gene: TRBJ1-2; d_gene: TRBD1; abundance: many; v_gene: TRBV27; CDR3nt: TGTGCCAGCAGTTTTTTTCGGTCAGGGGGTACCGATGGCTACACCTTC; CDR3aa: CASSFFRSGGTDGYTF
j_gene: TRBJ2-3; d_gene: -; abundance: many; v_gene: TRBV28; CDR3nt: TGTGCCAGCAGTGCCCCTAGCACAGATACGCAGTATTTT; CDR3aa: CASSAPSTDTQYF
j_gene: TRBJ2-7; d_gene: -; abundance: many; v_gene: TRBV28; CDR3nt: TGTGCCAGCAGTTTACAGGGGAGCTCCTACGAGCAGTACTTC; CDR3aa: CASSLQGSSYEQYF
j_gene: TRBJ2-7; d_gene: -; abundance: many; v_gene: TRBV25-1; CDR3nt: TGTGCCAGCAGTGAAAGTGGGATAGCGTACGAGCAGTACTTC; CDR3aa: CASSESGIAYEQYF
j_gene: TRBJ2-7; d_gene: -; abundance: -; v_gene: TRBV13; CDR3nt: TGTGCCAGCAGCTTCCGGGACAAGCACTACGAGCAGTACTTC; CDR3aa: CASSFRDKHYEQYF
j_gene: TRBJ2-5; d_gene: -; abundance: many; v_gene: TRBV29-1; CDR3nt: TGCAGCGTTGTGTACCAAGAGACCCAGTACTTC; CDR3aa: CSVVYQETQYF
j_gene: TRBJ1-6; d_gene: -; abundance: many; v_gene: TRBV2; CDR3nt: TGTGCCAGCAGTGATGAACCTACAGGGAGTTCACCCCTCCACTTT; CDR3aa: CASSDEPTGSSPLHF
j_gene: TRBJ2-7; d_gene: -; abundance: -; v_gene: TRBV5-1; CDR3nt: TGCGCCAGCAGTCTGATAACAGGGACCTCCTACGAGCAGTACTTC; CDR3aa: CASSLITGTSYEQYF
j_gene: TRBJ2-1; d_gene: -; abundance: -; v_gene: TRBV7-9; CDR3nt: TGTGCCAGCAGCTCGACGTACAGGGTTAACAATGAGCAGTTCTTC; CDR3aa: CASSSTYRVNNEQFF
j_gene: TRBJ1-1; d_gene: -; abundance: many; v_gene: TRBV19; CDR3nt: TGTGCCAGTAGTACCCCGAAGTTGGGCATGGACACTGAAGCTTTCTTT; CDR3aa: CASSTPKLGMDTEAFF
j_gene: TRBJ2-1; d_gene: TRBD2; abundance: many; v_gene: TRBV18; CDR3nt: TGTGCCAGCTCACCAGCTAGCGGGAGTAGCTACAATGAGCAGTTCTTC; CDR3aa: CASSPASGSSYNEQFF
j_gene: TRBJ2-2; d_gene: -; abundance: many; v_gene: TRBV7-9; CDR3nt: TGTGCCAGCAGCGGTCAAACCATTGGCACTTCTAAAAACACCGGGGAGCTGTTTTTT; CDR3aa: CASSGQTIGTSKNTGELFF
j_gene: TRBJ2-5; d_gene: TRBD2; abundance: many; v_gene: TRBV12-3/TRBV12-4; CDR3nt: TGTGCCAGCAGTTCCGTACGGGGGGTTGAGACCCAGTACTTC; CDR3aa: CASSSVRGVETQYF
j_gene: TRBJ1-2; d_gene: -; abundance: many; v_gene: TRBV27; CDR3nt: TGTGCCAGCAGTATCACCGGGACAACCGACTATGGCTACACCTTC; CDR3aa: CASSITGTTDYGYTF
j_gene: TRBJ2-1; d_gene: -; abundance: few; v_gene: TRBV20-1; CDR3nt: TGCAGTGCTAGAGTTATCCCCAGGACGCAAACCTACAATGAGCAGTTCTTC; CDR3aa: CSARVIPRTQTYNEQFF
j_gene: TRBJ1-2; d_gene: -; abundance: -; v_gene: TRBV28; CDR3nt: TGTGCCAGCAGTTCCCTCCTGGGCTACACCTTC; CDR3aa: CASSSLLGYTF
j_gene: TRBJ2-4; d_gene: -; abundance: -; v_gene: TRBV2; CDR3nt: TGTGCCAGCTCACCCCGTGAGGGTCAAAACATTCAGTACTTC; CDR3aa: CASSPREGQNIQYF
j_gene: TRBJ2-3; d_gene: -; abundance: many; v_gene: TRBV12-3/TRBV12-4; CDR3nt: TGTGCCAGCAGTGTCTGGACGGCTAGCACAGATACGCAGTATTTT; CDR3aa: CASSVWTASTDTQYF
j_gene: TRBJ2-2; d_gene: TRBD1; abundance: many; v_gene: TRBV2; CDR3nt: TGTGCCAGCAGTGTGGGACAGGAGAATACCGGGGAGCTGTTTTTT; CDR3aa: CASSVGQENTGELFF
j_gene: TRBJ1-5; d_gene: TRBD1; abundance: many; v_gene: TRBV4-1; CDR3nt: TGCGCCAGCAGCCTCACAGGGGAAGATCAGCCCCAGCATTTT; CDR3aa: CASSLTGEDQPQHF
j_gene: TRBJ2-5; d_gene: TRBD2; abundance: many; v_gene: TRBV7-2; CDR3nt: TGTGCCAGCAGTTTAAGCGGGGGGTCACAGAAGAGAGGGACCCAGTACTTC; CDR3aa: CASSLSGGSQKRGTQYF
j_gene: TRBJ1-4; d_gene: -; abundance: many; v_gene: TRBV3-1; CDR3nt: TGTGCCAGCAGCCCTGACAGGTCGGAGGACGAAAAACTGTTTTTT; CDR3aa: CASSPDRSEDEKLFF
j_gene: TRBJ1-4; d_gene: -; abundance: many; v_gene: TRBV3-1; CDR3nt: TGTGCCAGCAGCCACCGGACAGATGAAAAACTGTTTTTT; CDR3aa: CASSHRTDEKLFF
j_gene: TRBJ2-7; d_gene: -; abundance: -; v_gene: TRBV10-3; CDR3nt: TGTGCCATCAGTGAGTCGTTGAGACGGCACTACGAGCAGTACTTC; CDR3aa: CAISESLRRHYEQYF
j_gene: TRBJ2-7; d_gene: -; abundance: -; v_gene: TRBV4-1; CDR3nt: TGCGCCAGCAGCCACGTTACCGGACAGTCCTACGAGCAGTACTTC; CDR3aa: CASSHVTGQSYEQYF
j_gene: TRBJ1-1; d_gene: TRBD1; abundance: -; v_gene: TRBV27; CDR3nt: TGTGCCAGCCGGACAGGGATGACTGAAGCTTTCTTT; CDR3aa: CASRTGMTEAFF
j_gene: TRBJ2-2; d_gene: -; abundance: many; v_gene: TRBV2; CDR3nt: TGTGCCAGCGGTGAGGGCAGGGCGAACACCGGGGAGCTGTTTTTT; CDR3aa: CASGEGRANTGELFF
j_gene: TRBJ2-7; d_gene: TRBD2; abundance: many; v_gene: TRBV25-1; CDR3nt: TGTGCCAGCACTTGGGACGGACGAGCGGGAGAGCAGTACTTC; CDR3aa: CASTWDGRAGEQYF
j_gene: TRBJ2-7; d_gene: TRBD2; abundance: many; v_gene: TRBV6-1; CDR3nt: TGTGCCAGCAGTGAAGTTATAGGGGACTACTACTACGAGCAGTACTTC; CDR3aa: CASSEVIGDYYYEQYF
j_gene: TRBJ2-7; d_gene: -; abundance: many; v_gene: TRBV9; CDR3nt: TGTGCCAGCAGCGTAGGGGCTGCGAACGAGCAGTACTTC; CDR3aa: CASSVGAANEQYF
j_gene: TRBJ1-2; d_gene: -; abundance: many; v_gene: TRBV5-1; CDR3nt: TGCGCCAGCAGCTTGGGGAGAGATGGCTACACCTTC; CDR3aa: CASSLGRDGYTF
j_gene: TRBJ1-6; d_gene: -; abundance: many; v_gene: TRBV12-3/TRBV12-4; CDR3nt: TGTGCCAGCAGCGACAGGATGGATTCACCCCTCCACTTT; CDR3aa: CASSDRMDSPLHF
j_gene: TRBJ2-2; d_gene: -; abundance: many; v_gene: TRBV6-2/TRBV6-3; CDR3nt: TGTGCCAGCACCCTCAGAGGGGAGCTGTTTTTT; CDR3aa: CASTLRGELFF
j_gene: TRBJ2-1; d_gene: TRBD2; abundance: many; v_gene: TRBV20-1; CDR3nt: TGCAGTGCCCCTCCGGGAGGGGCCCCATACAATGAGCAGTTCTTC; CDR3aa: CSAPPGGAPYNEQFF
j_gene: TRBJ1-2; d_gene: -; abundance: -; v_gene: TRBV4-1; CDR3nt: TGCGCCAGCGTTGACGGAAACTATGGCTACACCTTC; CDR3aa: CASVDGNYGYTF
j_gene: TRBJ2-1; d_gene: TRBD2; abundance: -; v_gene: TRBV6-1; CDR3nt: TGTGCCAGCAGAGACGGACTAGCGACCCAAAGGAATGGGTTCTTC; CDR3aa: CASRDGLATQRNGFF
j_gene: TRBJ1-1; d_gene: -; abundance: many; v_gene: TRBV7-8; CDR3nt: TGTGCCAGCAGCTTATTTCTCAGCGACAACACTGAAGCTTTCTTT; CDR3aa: CASSLFLSDNTEAFF
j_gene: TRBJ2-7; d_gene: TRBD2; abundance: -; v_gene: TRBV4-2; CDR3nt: TGTGCCAGCAGCCAAGTTAGAGGCACTAGCGGCTCCTACGAGCAGTACTTC; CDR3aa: CASSQVRGTSGSYEQYF
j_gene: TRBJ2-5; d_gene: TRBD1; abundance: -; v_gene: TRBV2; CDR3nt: TGCGCCAGCAGTGACGACAGGGGGCGTCGAGAGACCCAGTACTTC; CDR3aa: CASSDDRGRRETQYF
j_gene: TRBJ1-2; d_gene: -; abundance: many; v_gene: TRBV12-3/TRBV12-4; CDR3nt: TGTGCCAGCAGTTTCCCCCCGGGCGTTTGGGATGGCTACACCTTC; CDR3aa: CASSFPPGVWDGYTF
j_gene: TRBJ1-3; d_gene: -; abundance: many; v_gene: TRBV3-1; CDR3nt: -; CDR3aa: CASSQAAGVPGNTIYF
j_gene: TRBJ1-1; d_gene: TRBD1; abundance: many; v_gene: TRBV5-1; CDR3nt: TGCGCCAGCAGCCTAGGAACAGGGGGCAGGGGCACTGAAGCTTTCTTT; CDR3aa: CASSLGTGGRGTEAFF
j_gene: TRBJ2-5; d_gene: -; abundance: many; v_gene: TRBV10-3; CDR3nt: TGTGCCATCAGTGTACAGGGATTGGAGACCCAGTACTTC; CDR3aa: CAISVQGLETQYF